The clone carrying this T cell receptor (gamma chain) was counted once. Its antigen is still unknown. This may be a read error, as it is one base from a much larger clone. In germline, CDR1 is EGSTGY, CDR2 YDSYTSSV. V shed 4 bases, J shed 3 bases, and the junction held 9 bases outside the gene matches. The CDR3 extends over 14 amino acids. TCRdb repeated clone calling on the PCR reads with CATT. The table lists about 4,500 gamma-chain clones, roughly 35% of them singletons. The sample comes from a study of human gamma delta and Vdelta1 T cells. General study results and limits: Polyclonal Delta One T cells reportedly showed broad cytotoxic targeting of acute myeloid leukemia.

This chain connects TRGV4 to TRGJ1 or TRGJ2. This TCR was sampled from a human donor in good health. The sequencing input was Vdelta1 gamma-delta T cells from blood grown in culture (DOT cells). For the CDR3, the DNA is TGTGCCACCTGGGACAGGCTAGGTTATTATAAGAAACTCTTT. Translation gives CATWDRLGYYKKLF.